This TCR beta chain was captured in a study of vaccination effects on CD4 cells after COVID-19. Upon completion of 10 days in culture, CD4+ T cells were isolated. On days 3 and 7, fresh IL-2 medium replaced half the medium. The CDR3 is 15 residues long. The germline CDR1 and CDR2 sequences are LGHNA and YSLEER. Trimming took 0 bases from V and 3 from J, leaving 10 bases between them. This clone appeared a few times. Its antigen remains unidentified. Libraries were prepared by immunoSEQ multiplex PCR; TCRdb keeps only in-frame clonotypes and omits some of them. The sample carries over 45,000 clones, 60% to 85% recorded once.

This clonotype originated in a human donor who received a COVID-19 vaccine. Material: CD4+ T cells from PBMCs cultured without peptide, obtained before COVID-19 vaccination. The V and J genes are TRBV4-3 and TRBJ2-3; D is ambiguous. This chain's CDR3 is CASSQDRDETDTQYF. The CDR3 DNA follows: TGCGCCAGCAGCCAAGACCGAGACGAGACAGATACGCAGTATTTT.